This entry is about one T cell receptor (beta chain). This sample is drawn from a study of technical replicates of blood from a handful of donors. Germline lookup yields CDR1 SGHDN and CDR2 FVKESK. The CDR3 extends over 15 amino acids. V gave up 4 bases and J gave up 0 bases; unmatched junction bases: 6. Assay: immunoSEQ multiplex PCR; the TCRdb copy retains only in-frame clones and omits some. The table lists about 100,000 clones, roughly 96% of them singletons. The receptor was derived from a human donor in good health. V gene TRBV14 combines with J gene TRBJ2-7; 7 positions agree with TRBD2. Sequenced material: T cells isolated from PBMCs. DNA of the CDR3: TGTGCCAGCAGCCGGGAAGGACTAGGCTCCTACGAGCAGTACTTC. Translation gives CASSREGLGSYEQYF. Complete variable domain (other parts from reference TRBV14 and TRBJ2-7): EAGVTQFPSHSVIEKGQTVTLRCDPISGHDNLYWYRRVMGKEIKFLLHFVKESKQDESGMPNNRFLAERTGGTYSTLKVQPAELEDSGVYFCASSREGLGSYEQYFGPGTRLTVT.